This entry lists 30 T cell receptor beta chains sequenced from one sample in a study of type 1 regulatory T cells (dated by TCRdb to the early 2020s). TCRdb lists the instrument as Illumina MiSeq. TCRdb reworked the public reads: Q25 trimming with fastp, MiXCR clone assembly, productive beta chains retained. Here each entry gathers all rows of one CDR3 protein and keeps the most common genes and DNA. Within this sample are 90,000 to 100,000 distinct CDR3 sequences, with around a third of them counted one time only. 2% to 2.5% of the sample belongs to the ten largest clones. Material: CD4+ T cells, either the whole sample or a sorted fraction (not recorded which). The receptor source for this set is a human donor in good health.

Note on this clonotype: The conserved phenylalanine or tryptophan normally closing the CDR3 is absent here, so this likely arose from a read error. V is TRBV12-3 or TRBV12-4 and J is TRBJ2-3; D is unresolved. Trimming cost V 5 bases and J 4 bases, with 7 bases left between them. This CDR3 comprises 12 residues. CDR3 region: CASSPLPDTQYL. Here the CDR3 DNA reads TGTGCCAGCAGTCCCCTCCCAGATACGCAGTATCTT.

This clonotype was seen more than once but under ten times. V gene TRBV7-9 combines with J gene TRBJ2-1; 7 bases are a match to TRBD2. Germline trimming cut 8 bases from V and 5 bases from J; bases unmatched to any gene: 9. The length of the CDR3 is 14 residues. CDR1 and CDR2 from the germline V gene are SEHNR and FQNEAQ (reference sequence). The CDR3 reads CASVVLAYNNEQFF. For the CDR3, the DNA is TGTGCCAGCGTGGTACTAGCGTACAACAATGAGCAGTTCTTC.

This clonotype occurred a few times. The chain is built from TRBV2 and TRBJ2-3; TRBD2 matches at 9 bases. The CDR3 is 15 amino acids. V was pared by 5 bases and J by 2 bases, with 5 bases of the junction left unmatched. Germline values: CDR1 SNHLY, CDR2 FYNNEI. The CDR3 DNA is TGTGCCAGCAGTCAGACTAGCGGCTACACAGATACGCAGTATTTT. Protein sequence: CASSQTSGYTDTQYF. Combining the CDR3 with reference TRBV2 and TRBJ2-3 gives the whole variable domain EPEVTQTPSHQVTQMGQEVILRCVPISNHLYFYWYRQILGQKVEFLVSFYNNEISEKSEIFDDQFSVERPDGSNFTLKIRSTKLEDSAMYFCASSQTSGYTDTQYFGPGTRLTVL.

The chain is built from TRBV7-2 and TRBJ1-5, with unresolved D. The CDR3 runs 14 residues. Per the germline V gene, CDR1 is SGHTA and CDR2 is FQGNSA. The V end lost 6 bases, the J end lost 4 bases, and 13 bases lay between the germline ends. CDR3 protein: CASRLALGNQPQHF. As DNA, the CDR3 is TGTGCCAGCAGACTTGCCCTGGGAAATCAGCCCCAGCATTTT.

The rearrangement links TRBV2 to TRBJ2-1; TRBD2 aligns across 11 bases. The CDR3 is 16 residues long. Trimming took 3 bases from V and 5 from J; bases not matched to a gene: 6. Germline CDR1 is SNHLY and CDR2 is FYNNEI. CDR3 DNA: TGTGCCAGCAGTGATCTTGGGACTAGCGGAAACAATGAGCAGTTCTTC. Residues: CASSDLGTSGNNEQFF.

The genes are TRBV5-6 and TRBJ2-2; 10 positions agree with TRBD1. The CDR3 spans 14 residues. V lost 5 bases to trimming and J lost 5 bases; unmatched junction nucleotides: 3. The germline CDR1 and CDR2 sequences are SGHDT and YYEEEE. CDR3 region: CASRRDRGTGELFF. The CDR3 DNA sequence: TGTGCCAGCAGAAGGGACAGGGGTACCGGGGAGCTGTTTTTT.

This chain uses TRBV3-1 with TRBJ2-1, with D possibly being TRBD2 (5 bases). V dropped 3 bases and J dropped 0 bases, with 9 bases sitting between them. The CDR3 covers 15 residues. Looked up from germline, CDR1 is LGHDT and CDR2 is YNNKEL (reference sequence). The CDR3 region is CASSHSGISYNEQFF. CDR3 coding DNA: TGTGCCAGCAGCCATTCGGGAATCTCCTACAATGAGCAGTTCTTC.

This clonotype came up a few times. The V call is TRBV5-1, the J call TRBJ2-1; 7 bases fit TRBD2. J gave up 10 bases and V 0 bases, and 7 bases lay outside the gene matches. The CDR3 loop spans 14 amino acids. CDR1 SGHRS and CDR2 YFSETQ come from the germline V gene. CDR3 sequence: CASSLGAGVREQFF. Here the CDR3 DNA reads TGCGCCAGCAGCTTGGGGGCGGGAGTGAGGGAGCAGTTCTTC.

This clonotype was detected only a few times. J is TRBJ1-1 and V is TRBV5-1, with TRBD1 matching 9 bases. The CDR3 is 13 residues long. The trim removed 4 bases at V and 6 bases at J, leaving 4 bases unmatched. The germline V gene encodes CDR1 SGHRS and CDR2 YFSETQ. The CDR3 region is CASSQGQGAEAFF. The DNA of the CDR3 is TGCGCCAGCAGCCAGGGACAGGGCGCTGAAGCTTTCTTT.

This clonotype has more than one count but fewer than ten. This chain links TRBV2 with TRBJ1-4; maybe TRBD1 (6 bases). V was pared by 5 bases and J by 10 bases, with 20 bases between. Looked up from germline, CDR1 is SNHLY and CDR2 is FYNNEI. The CDR3 length is 15 residues. The CDR3 region has the DNA TGTGCCAGCAGTCTCAAAGGGGGGGCGATCGGAAAACTGTTTTTT. Translating gives CASSLKGGAIGKLFF.

Of note for this clonotype: Sequence at one end of the junction differs from germline and may be a read error. J is TRBJ2-2 and V is TRBV4-2; 9 bases are a match to TRBD2. The CDR3 sequence is 19 residues long. Germline assignment: CDR1 LGHNA and CDR2 YNFKEQ. The CDR3 DNA reads as TGTGCCCGCAGCCAAGAGTCAGAAGGAGCGGGAGGTGACACCGGGGAGCTGTTTTTT. Its protein product is CARSQESEGAGGDTGELFF.

A note on this clonotype: Its ends do not fully match the called genes, so a read error is possible. The chain is built from TRBV7-9 and TRBJ2-2; either TRBD1 or TRBD2 may fit D (5 bases each). Germline V lookup: CDR1 SEHNR, CDR2 FQNEAQ (reference sequence). The CDR3 is 16 amino acids. The CDR3 DNA sequence: TGTGCCAGCAGCTTGAGGGACGTCGCGAACACCCGGGAGCTGTTTTTT. This codes for CASSLRDVANTRELFF.

V gene TRBV20-1 combines with J gene TRBJ2-3; tentatively, D is TRBD1 (5 bases). CDR1 and CDR2 from the germline V gene are DFQATT and SNEGSKA (reference sequence). Trimming took off 6 bases at V and 2 bases at J, with 12 bases between the two ends. The CDR3 has 13 residues. Written as DNA, the CDR3 is TGCAGTGCGGCCACAGGTGTCACAGATACGCAGTATTTT. As protein: CSAATGVTDTQYF.

This sequence joins TRBV28 and TRBJ2-7; TRBD2 might be the D (6 bases). Germline-derived CDR1 and CDR2 are MDHEN and SYDVKM. CDR3 length equals 14 residues. V was shortened by 4 bases and J by 2 bases, with 12 bases between the two germline ends. CDR3 protein: CASSYLGLAYEQYF. CDR3 DNA sequence: TGTGCCAGCAGTTACCTGGGACTTGCCTACGAGCAGTACTTC.

This clonotype showed up just a few times. The V gene is TRBV12-3 or TRBV12-4, the J gene TRBJ2-5; D gene uncertain. There are 12 residues in the CDR3. V was cut by 2 bases and J by 1 base, with 2 bases left in between. The CDR3 protein is CASSLSQETQYF. The CDR3 nucleotides read TGTGCCAGCAGTTTATCCCAAGAGACCCAGTACTTC.

V gene TRBV25-1 combines with J gene TRBJ2-7, with D perhaps matching TRBD2 (6 bases). The V end was cut by 3 bases, the J end by 1 base, with 13 bases between. Per the germline V gene, CDR1 is MGHDK and CDR2 is SYGVNS. The CDR3 loop spans 15 amino acids. The CDR3 here is CASSDFGGPSYEQYF. In DNA form, the CDR3 reads TGTGCCAGCAGTGATTTCGGGGGACCATCCTACGAGCAGTACTTC.

The chain couples TRBV7-2 to TRBJ2-1; 8 nucleotides line up with TRBD1. The V segment lost 4 bases and the J segment 7 bases; nucleotides outside the gene matches: 9. The CDR3 consists of 15 residues. CDR1 is SGHTA and CDR2 is FQGNSA in the germline V gene. CDR3: CASSSENRGLNEQFF. The DNA for the CDR3 is TGTGCCAGCAGCTCCGAGAACAGGGGGTTGAATGAGCAGTTCTTC.

The chain couples TRBV28 to TRBJ2-7; TRBD2 aligns across 13 bases. From germline, CDR1 is MDHEN and CDR2 SYDVKM. The J segment lost 4 bases and the V segment lost 2 bases, leaving 14 bases of the junction unmatched. This CDR3 has 19 amino acids. Here the CDR3 DNA reads TGTGCCAGCAGTTTAAACGGACGGTGGACTAGCGGGAGTCGGTACGAGCAGTACTTC. Residues: CASSLNGRWTSGSRYEQYF.

Ten or more counts support this clonotype. The V gene is TRBV4-1, the J gene TRBJ1-3; a weak D match, TRBD1 (6 bases). From germline, CDR1 is MGHRA and CDR2 YSYEKL. The CDR3 consists of 15 residues. Deletions cut 6 bases from V and 4 bases from J, with 16 bases between. The CDR3 loop is CASSQQGSGGNTIYF. In DNA, the CDR3 is TGCGCCAGCAGTCAACAGGGCTCGGGAGGAAACACCATATATTTT.

The V and J genes are TRBV7-7 and TRBJ2-5; 7 bases match TRBD2. This CDR3 region has 14 residues. Germline trimming cut 1 base from V and 4 bases from J; bases unmatched to any gene: 3. Germline V lookup: CDR1 SSHAT, CDR2 FNYEAQ (reference sequence). The CDR3 protein is CASSLVTGGETQYF. CDR3 nucleotide sequence: TGTGCCAGCAGCTTAGTGACGGGAGGAGAGACCCAGTACTTC.

The chain links TRBV20-1 to TRBJ2-7; D perhaps matches TRBD2 (5 bases). Trimming pared 0 bases from V and 1 base from J, leaving 13 bases between. Germline CDR1 DFQATT, CDR2 SNEGSKA (reference sequence). This CDR3 is 15 amino acids long. CDR3 protein: CSARDGSTKSYEQYF. The CDR3 region has the DNA TGCAGTGCTAGAGATGGGAGTACGAAGTCCTACGAGCAGTACTTC.

The chain carries TRBV5-1 and TRBJ2-3; tentatively, D is TRBD1 or TRBD2 (6 bases each). The CDR3 is 15 amino acids. Germline CDR1 and CDR2: SGHRS and YFSETQ. V dropped 4 bases and J dropped 8 bases, with 20 bases sitting between them. The CDR3 loop is CASSRGLQTEATQYF. CDR3 nucleotides: TGCGCCAGCAGCCGGGGGCTACAGACAGAAGCTACGCAGTATTTT.

The gene calls are TRBV12-3 or TRBV12-4 and TRBJ2-7, with D uncertain. CDR3 length: 13 amino acids. V was shortened by 3 bases and J by 2 bases, with 8 bases between the two germline ends. CDR3 sequence reads: CASSLNAPYEQYF. The CDR3 DNA is TGTGCCAGCAGTTTGAACGCGCCCTACGAGCAGTACTTC.

This chain links TRBV7-8 with TRBJ2-1, with 7 bases fitting TRBD2. This CDR3 contains 16 residues. With 1 base clipped from V and 4 bases from J, the junction kept 7 bases outside the gene matches. Germline loops: CDR1 SGHVS, CDR2 FQNEAQ. This CDR3 is CASSLVVGGSYNEQFF. The CDR3 DNA reads TGTGCCAGCAGCTTAGTCGTCGGGGGGTCATACAATGAGCAGTTCTTC.

In this sample, this clonotype turned up once. This chain links TRBV5-1 with TRBJ1-1; D is unresolved. The CDR3 runs to 13 residues. In germline, CDR1 is SGHRS, CDR2 YFSETQ. V was clipped by 4 bases and J by 5 bases, with 12 bases between them. The CDR3 region is CASSTGVGTEAFF. The CDR3 coding sequence is TGCGCCAGCAGCACTGGAGTGGGGACTGAAGCTTTCTTT.

The chain carries TRBV28 and TRBJ2-3; D uncertain. The CDR3 has 17 amino acids. Trimming removed 7 bases from V and 1 base from J, with 21 bases in between. Looked up from germline, CDR1 is MDHEN and CDR2 is SYDVKM. The CDR3 region is CASIGHGRQSRTDTQYF. DNA for the CDR3: TGTGCCAGCATTGGGCATGGTCGGCAGTCGCGCACAGATACGCAGTATTTT.

The rearrangement uses TRBV20-1 and TRBJ2-1; no definite D call. Germline V CDR1 and CDR2: DFQATT, SNEGSKA (reference sequence). Trimming removed 0 bases at V and 7 bases at J, with 16 bases between. There are 15 residues in the CDR3. The CDR3 nucleotides are TGCAGTGCTAGAGATCGGCCAGGAAATCTTAATGAGCAGTTCTTC. Its translation: CSARDRPGNLNEQFF.

The chain couples TRBV11-2 to TRBJ2-1; D is tentatively TRBD1 or TRBD2 (6 bases each). The CDR3 is made up of 16 amino acids. The germline V gene has CDR1 SGHAT and CDR2 FQNNGV. With 0 bases removed from V and 5 bases from J, the gap between germline ends came to 14 bases. In DNA, the CDR3 is TGTGCCAGCAGCTTAGATGGTGGCGGGACAAACAATGAGCAGTTCTTC. It specifies CASSLDGGGTNNEQFF.

The J gene is TRBJ2-2, the V gene TRBV19; a possible D gene is TRBD2 (5 bases). Germline CDR1 LNHDA, CDR2 SQIVND (reference sequence). The CDR3 is 16 amino acids. The germline V and J ends were trimmed by 3 bases and 4 bases, with 15 bases remaining between them. The CDR3 nucleotides read TGTGCCAGTAGTATGTCCTCCGGGATCCTCACCGGGGAGCTGTTTTTT. It yields the protein CASSMSSGILTGELFF.

This clonotype was picked up a small number of times. The chain links TRBV20-1 to TRBJ2-1, with 7 positions matching TRBD1. V trimming: 6 bases; J trimming: 5 bases; junction bases outside the gene matches: 10. Looked up from germline, CDR1 is DFQATT and CDR2 is SNEGSKA (reference sequence). The CDR3 runs to 14 residues. CDR3 protein: CSAKTPQGDNEQFF. The DNA for the CDR3 is TGCAGTGCAAAGACTCCTCAGGGGGACAATGAGCAGTTCTTC.